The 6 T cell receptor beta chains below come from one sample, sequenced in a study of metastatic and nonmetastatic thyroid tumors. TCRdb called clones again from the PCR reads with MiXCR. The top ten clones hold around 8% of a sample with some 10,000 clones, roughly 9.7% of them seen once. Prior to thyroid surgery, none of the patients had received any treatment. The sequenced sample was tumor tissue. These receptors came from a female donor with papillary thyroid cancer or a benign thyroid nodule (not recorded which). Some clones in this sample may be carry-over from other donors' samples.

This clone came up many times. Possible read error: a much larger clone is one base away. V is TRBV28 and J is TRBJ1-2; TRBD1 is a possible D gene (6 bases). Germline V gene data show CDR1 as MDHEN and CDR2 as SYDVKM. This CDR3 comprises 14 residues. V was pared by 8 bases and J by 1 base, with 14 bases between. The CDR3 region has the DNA TGTGCCAGCCGTGCACAGGGATTTAACTATGGCTACACCTTC. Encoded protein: CASRAQGFNYGYTF.

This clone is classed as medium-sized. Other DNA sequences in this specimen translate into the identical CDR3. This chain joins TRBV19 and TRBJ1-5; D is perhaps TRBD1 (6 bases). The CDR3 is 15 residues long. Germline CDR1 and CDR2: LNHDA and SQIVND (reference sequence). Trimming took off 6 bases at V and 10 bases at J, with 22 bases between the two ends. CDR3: CASSNGQRQGQPQHF. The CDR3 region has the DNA TGTGCCAGTAGCAACGGACAGAGGCAAGGTCAACCCCAGCATTTT.

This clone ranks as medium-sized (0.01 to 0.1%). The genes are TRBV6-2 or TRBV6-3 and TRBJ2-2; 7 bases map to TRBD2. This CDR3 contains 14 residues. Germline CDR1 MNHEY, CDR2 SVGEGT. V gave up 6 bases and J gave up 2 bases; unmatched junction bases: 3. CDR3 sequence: CASRLASNTGELFF. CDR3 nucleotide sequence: TGTGCCAGCAGACTAGCGAGTAACACCGGGGAGCTGTTTTTT.

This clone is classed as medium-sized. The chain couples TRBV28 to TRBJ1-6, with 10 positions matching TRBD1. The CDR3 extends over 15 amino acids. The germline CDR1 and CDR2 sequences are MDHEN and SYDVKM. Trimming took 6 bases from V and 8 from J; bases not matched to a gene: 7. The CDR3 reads CASRLQGQGYSPLHF. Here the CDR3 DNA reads TGTGCCAGCAGATTACAGGGACAGGGGTATTCACCCCTCCACTTT.

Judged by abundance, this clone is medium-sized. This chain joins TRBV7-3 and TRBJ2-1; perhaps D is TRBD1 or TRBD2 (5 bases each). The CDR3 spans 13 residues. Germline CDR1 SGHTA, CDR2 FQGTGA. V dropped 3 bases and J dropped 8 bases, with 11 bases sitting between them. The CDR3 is CASSFVRGDEQFF. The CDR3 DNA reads TGTGCCAGCAGCTTCGTCCGGGGCGATGAGCAGTTCTTC.

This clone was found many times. The CDR3 is CATSTDRGQGAWAKNIQYF. CDR3 coding DNA: TGTGCCACCAGCACCGACCGGGGACAGGGGGCTTGGGCCAAAAACATTCAGTACTTC. The chain employs TRBV15 and TRBJ2-4, with 12 positions matching TRBD1. The CDR3 spans 19 residues. V lost 4 bases and J lost 1; bases outside the gene matches: 11. CDR1 and CDR2 (germline): LNHNV, YYDKDF (reference sequence).